Shown below are 30 T cell receptor beta chains from a single sample sequenced in a study of cytomegalovirus exposure and HLA in healthy donors. This PCR relied on a set of 60 Vbeta primers and 13 Jbeta primers. Only in-frame clones appear in the TCRdb table, and some are missing; sequencing was by immunoSEQ multiplex PCR. The data hold just over 150,000 clones, with around 83% observed a single time. Sample: PBMCs. The receptors were gathered from a young man in good health and CMV-seropositive.

This chain joins TRBV9 and TRBJ2-5, with unresolved D. V gave up 6 bases and J gave up 0 bases, with 6 bases separating them. This CDR3 comprises 12 residues. Germline values: CDR1 SGDLS, CDR2 YYNGEE. Here the CDR3 reads CASTLYQETQYF. CDR3 nucleotides: TGTGCCAGCACCCTGTACCAAGAGACCCAGTACTTC. The full variable domain, with the rest looked up from reference TRBV9 and TRBJ2-5, is DSGVTQTPKHLITATGQRVTLRCSPRSGDLSVYWYQQSLDQGLQFLIQYYNGEERAKGNILERFSAQQFPDLHSELNLSSLELGDSALYFCASTLYQETQYFGPGTRLLVL.

This clone occurred a few times. V usage is TRBV2 and J usage is TRBJ2-1, with TRBD2 matching over 9 bases. The germline V gene encodes CDR1 SNHLY and CDR2 FYNNEI. V lost 4 bases to trimming and J lost 4 bases; unmatched junction nucleotides: 2. The CDR3 totals 14 residues. The CDR3 protein is CASSGLAGYNEQFF. The CDR3 nucleotides are TGTGCCAGCAGTGGGCTAGCGGGGTACAATGAGCAGTTCTTC.

The rearrangement joins TRBV7-3 to TRBJ2-3, with 8 bases identical to TRBD1. The CDR3 spans 14 residues. Trimming at V came to 8 bases and at J to 3 bases, leaving 7 bases not matched to a gene. Germline CDR1 SGHTA, CDR2 FQGTGA. The CDR3: CASAVDRGTDTQYF. CDR3 DNA sequence: TGTGCCAGCGCCGTCGACAGGGGAACAGATACGCAGTATTTT. The full variable domain, completed using reference TRBV7-3 and TRBJ2-3, is GAGVSQTPSNKVTEKGKYVELRCDPISGHTALYWYRQSLGQGPEFLIYFQGTGAADDSGLPNDRFFAVRPEGSVSTLKIQRTERGDSAVYLCASAVDRGTDTQYFGPGTRLTVL.

This chain links TRBV5-4 with TRBJ2-2; TRBD2 aligns across 10 bases. This CDR3 is built from 14 residues. J was trimmed by 4 bases and V by 10 bases; bases with no gene match: 7. Germline CDR1 SGHNT, CDR2 YYREEE (reference sequence). In DNA form, the CDR3 reads TGTGCCGGGCAGCGGGGGGGCGGCACCGGGGAGCTGTTTTTT. It is translated as CAGQRGGGTGELFF.

With respect to this clone: Compared with germline, one end of the junction differs, possibly owing to a read error. This chain connects TRBV7-7 to TRBJ2-5, with 7 positions matching TRBD1. Germline V lookup: CDR1 SSHAT, CDR2 FNYEAQ (reference sequence). The CDR3 is 14 residues long. CDR3: CASSSGQYQETQYF. CDR3 in DNA: TGTGCTAGCAGCTCGGGACAGTACCAAGAGACCCAGTACTTC.

This rearrangement joins TRBV11-3 to TRBJ2-7, with 7 bases lining up with TRBD1. This CDR3 has 11 residues. The V gene end was trimmed by 4 bases and the J gene end by 6 bases; junction bases not matched to a gene: 0. Germline values: CDR1 SGHNT, CDR2 YENEEA. CDR3 DNA sequence: TGTGCCAGCAGCTCAGGGGGCGAGCAGTACTTC. Translated, it gives CASSSGGEQYF.

The chain combines TRBV6-5 with TRBJ1-4; D is uncertain. The CDR3 is 15 residues long. V was clipped by 6 bases and J by 0 bases, with 11 bases between them. The germline V gene encodes CDR1 MNHEY and CDR2 SVGAGI. CDR3 amino acids: CASSYTESTNEKLFF. The CDR3 DNA reads as TGTGCCAGCAGCTACACAGAGTCAACTAATGAAAAACTGTTTTTT.

The rearrangement links TRBV6-6 to TRBJ1-1; TRBD1 matches 8 bases. V was clipped by 6 bases and J by 5 bases; unmatched bases: 5. Germline values: CDR1 MNHNY, CDR2 SVGAGI (reference sequence). This CDR3 contains 13 residues. The CDR3 DNA is TGTGCCAGCAGCCCAGGGGGCATGACTGAAGCTTTCTTT. This encodes CASSPGGMTEAFF.

This clone was found once. This rearrangement joins TRBV19 to TRBJ1-2, with 8 positions matching TRBD1. The CDR3 extends over 14 amino acids. J was trimmed by 2 bases and V by 8 bases; bases with no gene match: 7. Germline CDR1 and CDR2: LNHDA and SQIVND (reference sequence). The CDR3 reads CASLKQGGNYGYTF. Here the CDR3 DNA reads TGTGCCAGTCTTAAACAGGGGGGGAACTATGGCTACACCTTC.

V usage is TRBV7-9 and J usage is TRBJ2-7; 7 bases agree with TRBD2. Trimming removed 7 bases from V and 6 bases from J; junction bases left unmatched: 18. The CDR3 spans 16 residues. Germline CDR1 is SEHNR and CDR2 is FQNEAQ (reference sequence). The CDR3 region is CASTVASGGDACEQYF. The DNA of the CDR3 is TGTGCCAGCACCGTTGCGTCGGGGGGTGACGCCTGCGAGCAGTACTTC.

CDR3 coding DNA: TGTGCCAGCAGCAGCACCGACAGGGAGCGTAATTCACCCCTCCACTTT. Translation: CASSSTDRERNSPLHF. This sequence joins TRBV5-4 and TRBJ1-6, with 7 nucleotides matching TRBD1. Germline CDR1 reads SGHNT; CDR2 reads YYREEE (reference sequence). This CDR3 is built from 16 residues. V shed 4 bases, J shed 6 bases, and the junction held 10 bases outside the gene matches.

In DNA, the CDR3 is TGTGCCAGCTCACCCCAGTGGGACAGGGGATCCGGGGAGCTGTTTTTT. Its translation: CASSPQWDRGSGELFF. V is TRBV18 and J is TRBJ2-2, with 10 bases fitting TRBD1. With V trimmed by 3 bases and J by 6 bases, 7 bases remained unmatched. The CDR3 runs to 16 residues. CDR1 is KGHSH, CDR2 LQKENI, per germline.

CDR3 coding DNA: TGTGCCAGCAGCTCCGGGGGGACAGGATCCTACGAGCAGTACTTC. Translated, it gives CASSSGGTGSYEQYF. This chain connects TRBV5-4 to TRBJ2-7, with D possibly being TRBD1 (8 bases). Germline values: CDR1 SGHNT, CDR2 YYREEE (reference sequence). This CDR3 has 15 residues. V lost 3 bases, J lost 1 base, and 14 bases lay in between.

The chain combines TRBV14 with TRBJ2-3; 8 nucleotides match TRBD1. The ends lost 3 bases at V and 3 bases at J; junction bases unmatched: 5. Germline V lookup: CDR1 SGHDN, CDR2 FVKESK. This CDR3 contains 15 residues. CDR3 residues: CASSHRQGWTDTQYF. The CDR3 DNA reads TGTGCCAGCAGCCATCGACAGGGGTGGACAGATACGCAGTATTTT.

The chain couples TRBV2 to TRBJ2-2; possible D gene TRBD2, 6 bases. The CDR3 totals 16 residues. V lost 3 bases to trimming and J lost 0 bases, with 11 bases between them. The germline CDR1 and CDR2 sequences are SNHLY and FYNNEI. The CDR3 coding sequence is TGTGCCAGCAGTGACGGGGGATCCGCGAACACCGGGGAGCTGTTTTTT. Translated, it gives CASSDGGSANTGELFF.

The chain employs TRBV7-8 and TRBJ1-3; no clear D. Germline V gene sequence: CDR1 SGHVS, CDR2 FQNEAQ. The CDR3 has 16 amino acids. V gave up 5 bases and J gave up 0 bases, with 14 bases separating them. The CDR3 sequence is CASSPTGINSGNTIYF. CDR3 sequence (DNA): TGTGCCAGCAGCCCGACCGGGATCAACTCTGGAAACACCATATATTTT.

The genes are TRBV19 and TRBJ1-6; 9 bases match TRBD1. Looked up from germline, CDR1 is LNHDA and CDR2 is SQIVND (reference sequence). Trimming at V came to 0 bases and at J to 9 bases, leaving 9 bases not matched to a gene. This CDR3 contains 17 residues. The CDR3 DNA reads as TGTGCCAGTAGTATAGATCAACCCCCGGGACAGGGTTCACCCCTCCACTTT. This gives the protein CASSIDQPPGQGSPLHF. Full variable domain (outside the CDR3, taken from reference TRBV19 and TRBJ1-6): DGGITQSPKYLFRKEGQNVTLSCEQNLNHDAMYWYRQDPGQGLRLIYYSQIVNDFQKGDIAEGYSVSREKKESFPLTVTSAQKNPTAFYLCASSIDQPPGQGSPLHFGNGTRLTVT.

The DNA of the CDR3 is TGTGCCAGCAGCTTAGAAGGGGCGGGGGGGGAGCAGTACTTC. It encodes CASSLEGAGGEQYF. The V call is TRBV7-8, the J call TRBJ2-7, with TRBD2 matching over 9 bases. Germline loops: CDR1 SGHVS, CDR2 FQNEAQ. The trim removed 1 base at V and 7 bases at J, leaving 5 bases unmatched. The CDR3 is made up of 14 amino acids.

V gene TRBV6-5 combines with J gene TRBJ2-2, with 7 bases lining up with TRBD1. Germline V gene sequence: CDR1 MNHEY, CDR2 SVGAGI. The CDR3 is 15 residues long. Germline trimming cut 5 bases from V and 6 bases from J; bases unmatched to any gene: 9. Here the CDR3 reads CASSTPQGVAGELFF. DNA of the CDR3: TGTGCCAGCAGTACACCCCAGGGGGTCGCCGGGGAGCTGTTTTTT.

The V call is TRBV5-1, the J call TRBJ1-1; 9 bases align to TRBD1. CDR3 length equals 15 residues. V lost 4 bases to trimming and J lost 6 bases; unmatched junction nucleotides: 10. Germline CDR1 SGHRS, CDR2 YFSETQ. In DNA form, the CDR3 reads TGCGCCAGCAGCGGCGGGACAGGGAGGAGCTCTGAAGCTTTCTTT. It yields the protein CASSGGTGRSSEAFF.

The chain is built from TRBV19 and TRBJ2-2; D remains ambiguous. The CDR3 runs to 12 residues. Trimming took off 7 bases at V and 6 bases at J, with 9 bases between the two ends. The germline gives CDR1 LNHDA, CDR2 SQIVND (reference sequence). CDR3 DNA sequence: TGTGCCAGTAACCCTAAAGCCGGGGAGCTGTTTTTT. This gives the protein CASNPKAGELFF.

This chain links TRBV5-1 with TRBJ2-7; 9 bases map to TRBD1. The V gene's germline CDR1 is SGHRS and CDR2 YFSETQ. The CDR3 runs to 14 residues. V trimming: 3 bases; J trimming: 2 bases; junction bases outside the gene matches: 3. CDR3 amino acids: CASSSTGGPYEQYF. The CDR3 nucleotides read TGCGCCAGCAGCTCGACAGGGGGACCCTACGAGCAGTACTTC.

The V and J genes are TRBV9 and TRBJ2-1; 7 bases line up with TRBD1. The CDR3 is made up of 15 amino acids. CDR1 is SGDLS, CDR2 YYNGEE, per germline. The V gene end was trimmed by 4 bases and the J gene end by 0 bases; junction bases not matched to a gene: 4. CDR3 nucleotide sequence: TGTGCCAGCAGCTTCGGGGACAGCTCCTACAATGAGCAGTTCTTC. It codes for CASSFGDSSYNEQFF.

The V gene is TRBV27, the J gene TRBJ1-1, with 10 positions matching TRBD1. Germline V gene data show CDR1 as MNHEY and CDR2 as SMNVEV (reference sequence). J gave up 1 base and V 5 bases, and 4 bases lay outside the gene matches. There are 15 residues in the CDR3. CDR3 protein: CASSTRDRGNTEAFF. CDR3 sequence (DNA): TGTGCCAGCAGTACCCGGGACAGGGGGAACACTGAAGCTTTCTTT.

This clone occurred a few times. The J gene is TRBJ1-5, the V gene TRBV5-8; D not certain. The CDR3 totals 12 residues. From germline, CDR1 is SGHTS and CDR2 YDEGEE. Trimming shortened V by 5 bases and J by 7 bases, and 10 bases separated the two germline ends. The CDR3 nucleotides are TGTGCCAGCAGGCGGGAGAAGCAGCCCCAGCATTTT. Its protein product is CASRREKQPQHF.

This chain joins TRBV9 and TRBJ1-2; 7 bases are a match to TRBD1. The V gene's germline CDR1 is SGDLS and CDR2 YYNGEE. CDR3 size: 13 residues. Trimming at V came to 4 bases and at J to 8 bases, leaving 8 bases not matched to a gene. The CDR3 coding sequence is TGTGCCAGCAGCCCAACAGGGGTAAGCGGCTACACCTTC. Encoded protein: CASSPTGVSGYTF.

This clone was detected only once. The chain carries TRBV2 and TRBJ1-1; 7 bases fit TRBD1. The CDR3 has 15 amino acids. CDR1 and CDR2 (germline): SNHLY, FYNNEI. After removal of 4 bases from V and 1 base from J, the junction contained 6 bases not matched to a gene. The CDR3 is CASSVSGQPNTEAFF. CDR3 nucleotide sequence: TGTGCCAGCAGTGTTTCGGGACAGCCGAACACTGAAGCTTTCTTT. Together with reference TRBV2 and TRBJ1-1, the CDR3 gives the full variable domain: EPEVTQTPSHQVTQMGQEVILRCVPISNHLYFYWYRQILGQKVEFLVSFYNNEISEKSEIFDDQFSVERPDGSNFTLKIRSTKLEDSAMYFCASSVSGQPNTEAFFGQGTRLTVV.

CDR3 bases: TGCGCCAGCAGCTTGGCAGGGACAGATGAAGCTTTCTTT. It translates to CASSLAGTDEAFF. This chain connects TRBV5-1 to TRBJ1-1, with TRBD1 matching over 7 bases. Trimming removed 0 bases from V and 7 bases from J; junction bases left unmatched: 3. Germline V gene sequence: CDR1 SGHRS, CDR2 YFSETQ. The CDR3 length is 13 residues.

The chain joins TRBV9 to TRBJ2-7, with 10 bases that match TRBD2. The J segment lost 3 bases and the V segment lost 4 bases, leaving 4 bases of the junction unmatched. The CDR3 length is 14 residues. Germline CDR1 reads SGDLS; CDR2 reads YYNGEE. CDR3 protein: CASSLGLAVYEQYF. In DNA form, the CDR3 reads TGTGCCAGCAGCCTAGGACTAGCGGTCTACGAGCAGTACTTC. The whole variable domain, remainder taken from reference TRBV9 and TRBJ2-7, is DSGVTQTPKHLITATGQRVTLRCSPRSGDLSVYWYQQSLDQGLQFLIQYYNGEERAKGNILERFSAQQFPDLHSELNLSSLELGDSALYFCASSLGLAVYEQYFGPGTRLTVT.

The DNA for the CDR3 is TGTGCCAGTCTAGCGGGGTGGTTGAACACCGGGGAGCTGTTTTTT. This gives the protein CASLAGWLNTGELFF. V gene TRBV6-1 combines with J gene TRBJ2-2; TRBD2 matches 9 bases. The CDR3 runs to 15 residues. Germline CDR1 and CDR2: MNHNS and SASEGT. J lost 1 base, V lost 9 bases, and 6 bases had no gene match.